The 7 T cell receptor beta chains in this list originate from one sample, sequenced in a study of cytomegalovirus exposure and HLA in healthy donors. Primers: 60 Vbeta forward and 13 Jbeta reverse. Assay used: immunoSEQ multiplex PCR; TCRdb lists only in-frame clones, some missing. Of some 170,000 clones in the sample, roughly four fifths were seen once. The sequenced material came from PBMCs. The receptors derive from a man in his forties or fifties in good health and CMV-seropositive.

The chain couples TRBV5-1 to TRBJ1-4, with 8 bases matching TRBD1. J lost 0 bases, V lost 4 bases, and 5 bases had no gene match. Germline loops: CDR1 SGHRS, CDR2 YFSETQ. This CDR3 contains 16 residues. The CDR3, as DNA: TGCGCCAGCAGCCTTGGACAGGGTTCAACTAATGAAAAACTGTTTTTT. Translated, it gives CASSLGQGSTNEKLFF.

The chain recombines TRBV30 with TRBJ2-1, with 9 positions matching TRBD1. There are 16 residues in the CDR3. With V trimmed by 5 bases and J by 3 bases, 11 bases remained unmatched. Germline V lookup: CDR1 GTSNPN, CDR2 SVGIG (reference sequence). The CDR3 sequence: CAWAPPPGQGYNEQFF. DNA for the CDR3: TGTGCCTGGGCCCCTCCACCGGGACAGGGCTACAATGAGCAGTTCTTC.

For the CDR3, the DNA is TGTGCCAGCAGTTTCTACTCGGGGTTCGGTGGAAACACCATATATTTT. Protein sequence: CASSFYSGFGGNTIYF. The V gene is TRBV6-5, the J gene TRBJ1-3; no firm D call. V lost 4 bases, J lost 3 bases, and 16 bases lay in between. The CDR3 covers 16 residues. Germline CDR1 reads MNHEY; CDR2 reads SVGAGI.

J is TRBJ2-7 and V is TRBV27, with D possibly TRBD2 on 6 matching bases. Trimming took off 4 bases at V and 2 bases at J, with 15 bases between the two ends. This CDR3 spans 15 amino acids. The germline V gene encodes CDR1 MNHEY and CDR2 SMNVEV (reference sequence). The CDR3 loop reads CASSSAGTGTYEQYF. The CDR3 DNA follows: TGTGCCAGCAGTTCAGCCGGGACTGGCACCTACGAGCAGTACTTC.

The J gene is TRBJ2-5, the V gene TRBV7-2; weak D call: TRBD2 (5 bases). Germline V gene lookup returns CDR1 SGHTA and CDR2 FQGNSA. The germline V and J ends were trimmed by 1 base and 4 bases, with 7 bases remaining between them. CDR3 length: 13 residues. This CDR3 is CASSLGAGETQYF. DNA of the CDR3: TGTGCCAGCAGCTTAGGTGCGGGAGAGACCCAGTACTTC.

The rearrangement joins TRBV19 to TRBJ2-3; tentatively, D is TRBD2 (6 bases). CDR3 length: 13 residues. In germline, CDR1 is LNHDA, CDR2 SQIVND (reference sequence). Trimming removed 5 bases at V and 6 bases at J, with 12 bases between. The CDR3: CASSERAGDTQYF. For the CDR3, the DNA is TGTGCCAGTAGTGAGAGGGCGGGGGATACGCAGTATTTT.

V usage is TRBV25-1 and J usage is TRBJ2-6; the match to TRBD1 covers 8 bases. Trimming at V came to 6 bases and at J to 2 bases, leaving 6 bases not matched to a gene. This CDR3 contains 16 residues. The V gene's germline CDR1 is MGHDK and CDR2 SYGVNS. In DNA, the CDR3 is TGTGCCAGCAGGGGACAGGCGGGCCCTGGGGCCAACGTCCTGACTTTC. Protein: CASRGQAGPGANVLTF.